A selection of T cell receptor beta chains follows, all from one sample in a study of human T cells and chemical hapten exposure. TCRdb fed the RACE reads into MiXCR, producing one record per CDR3 protein. The sample yields some 60,000 distinct CDR3 sequences, over 9% seen once. This specimen consisted of whole blood, obtained in connection with sensitization to the hapten diphenylcyclopropenone (DPC). These receptors all come from a woman in her thirties or forties with alopecia areata. Some clones in this sample may be carry-over from other donors' samples. Both conserved end residues are part of each CDR3. The D gene is left open where the match is weak. The size field is filled for only some rows; it gives once, few, many or a size class.

D	size	J	V	CDR3	DNA
-	few	TRBJ1-3	TRBV7-2	CASSLGRLTSGNTIYF	TGTGCCAGCAGCTTAGGCAGGCTGACCTCTGGAAACACCATATATTTT
-	many	TRBJ1-6	TRBV6-6	CASSYPGKESYNSPLHF	TGTGCCAGCAGTTACCCCGGGAAGGAATCCTATAATTCACCCCTCCACTTT
-	many	TRBJ1-5	TRBV6-2/TRBV6-3	CASIQKGHSNQPQHF	TGTGCCAGCATCCAAAAAGGCCATAGCAATCAGCCCCAGCATTTT
-	many	TRBJ2-6	TRBV7-8	CASSISGANVLTF	TGTGCCAGCAGCATTTCTGGGGCCAACGTCCTGACTTTC
TRBD1	many	TRBJ2-3	TRBV28	CASSGQGRTDTQYF	TGTGCCAGCTCCGGACAGGGAAGGACAGATACGCAGTATTTT
TRBD1	few	TRBJ2-7	TRBV7-9	CASSYTGQGEQYF	TGTGCCAGCAGCTATACCGGACAGGGGGAGCAGTACTTC
TRBD1	few	TRBJ1-1	TRBV7-2	CASSLDPDRGGTFF	TGTGCCAGCAGCTTAGACCCGGACAGGGGAGGAACTTTCTTT
-	many	TRBJ1-2	TRBV28	CASSLTAYGYTF	TGTGCCAGCAGTTTGACGGCCTATGGCTACACCTTC
-	-	TRBJ2-2	TRBV12-3/TRBV12-4	CASSLLASGGELFF	TGTGCCAGCAGTTTACTAGCTTCTGGCGGGGAGCTGTTTTTT
TRBD1	-	TRBJ1-1	TRBV19	CASRLTGGKNTEAFF	TGTGCCAGTAGGCTCACAGGGGGAAAAAACACTGAAGCTTTCTTT
TRBD1	-	TRBJ1-6	TRBV12-3/TRBV12-4	CASTRTGDASPLHF	TGTGCCAGCACCAGGACAGGGGATGCTTCACCCCTCCACTTT
-	many	TRBJ2-7	TRBV2	CASSIGRRQYEQYF	TGTGCCAGCAGTATTGGACGGCGCCAGTACGAGCAGTACTTC
TRBD1	many	TRBJ1-6	TRBV19	CASSLRQGESRSPLHF	TGTGCCAGTAGTCTTCGACAGGGGGAGTCTCGGTCACCCCTCCACTTT
TRBD1	many	TRBJ1-1	TRBV20-1	CSARPRSPDRGTEAFF	TGCAGTGCTAGACCTCGTAGTCCTGACAGGGGCACTGAAGCTTTCTTT
-	few	TRBJ1-1	TRBV9	CASSVGSGNTEAFF	TGTGCCAGCAGCGTAGGGTCGGGGAACACTGAAGCTTTCTTT
TRBD1	-	TRBJ1-1	TRBV18	CASSPQTGTTEAFF	TGTGCCAGCTCACCCCAGACAGGGACCACTGAAGCTTTCTTT
TRBD2	many	TRBJ2-1	TRBV28	CASSLWTSGSSNEQFF	TGTGCCAGCAGTTTGTGGACTAGCGGGAGTTCGAATGAGCAGTTCTTC
-	few	TRBJ1-5	TRBV27	CASSLGPGRNQPQHF	TGTGCCAGCAGTTTAGGTCCAGGTCGCAATCAGCCCCAGCATTTT
TRBD1	many	TRBJ1-5	TRBV18	CASSPGQGAYQPQHF	TGTGCCAGCTCCCCTGGGCAGGGGGCCTATCAGCCCCAGCATTTT
TRBD1	-	TRBJ2-7	TRBV9	CASSAGTGTGSTKQYF	TGTGCCAGCAGCGCGGGAACCGGGACAGGGAGTACGAAGCAGTACTTC
TRBD1	many	TRBJ2-3	TRBV12-3/TRBV12-4	CASSTTGGTDTQYF	TGTGCCAGCAGCACAACAGGGGGCACAGATACGCAGTATTTT
-	many	TRBJ1-4	TRBV4-3	CASSQGQGTRGEEKLFF	TGCGCCAGCAGCCAGGGCCAGGGGACAAGAGGGGAAGAAAAACTGTTTTTT
-	many	TRBJ2-7	TRBV7-2	CASSLTGTPYEQYF	TGTGCCAGCAGCTTGACCGGGACACCATACGAGCAGTACTTC
-	-	TRBJ1-1	TRBV6-5	CASSRAGRMNTEAFF	TGTGCCAGCTCCAGGGCAGGGCGCATGAACACTGAAGCTTTCTTT
TRBD1	many	TRBJ2-3	TRBV19	CASSDRGGTDTQYF	TGTGCCAGTAGTGACAGGGGAGGCACAGATACGCAGTATTTT
TRBD1	-	TRBJ2-1	TRBV6-6	CASSSGGQGYNEQFF	TGTGCCAGCAGTTCCGGGGGACAGGGGTACAATGAGCAGTTCTTC
-	-	TRBJ2-1	TRBV5-1	CASSLGLLRGRNNEQFF	TGCGCCAGCAGCTTGGGTCTCCTCCGGGGGCGGAACAATGAGCAGTTCTTC